This TCR beta chain was recovered during a study of shared clonotypes between healthy human individuals. General study results and limits: Some clonotypes were shared by all four sorted-subset donors, while others were not shared. The non-shared ones had lower generation probabilities than the shared ones. The researchers took only blood, and tissue repertoires probably look different.

Per the original data handling: Filtering of immunoSEQ junctional sequences could not match full-length read filtering. TCRdb's copy holds only in-frame clones and misses some; the assay was immunoSEQ multiplex PCR. That table supplies the V and J calls and clone size; D and trimming were determined from the DNA. The repertoire holds some 2,500,000 clones, with around 93% as singletons. This CDR3 has 15 amino acids. In germline, CDR1 is SGHNT, CDR2 YYREEE (reference sequence). V lost 3 bases and J lost 4; bases outside the gene matches: 7. Concerning this clone itself: What it binds is unknown.

Specimen: naive CD4+ T cells from PBMCs. This sample's subset: CD45RA+ positively selected. This sequence joins TRBV5-4 and TRBJ2-3, with 8 bases that match TRBD1. The sequence was obtained from a man younger than 35 in good health. Some clones in this sample may be carry-over from other donors' samples. DNA for the CDR3: TGTGCCAGCAGCTCCGACAGGGGTCGTTCAGATACGCAGTATTTT. Residues: CASSSDRGRSDTQYF.